This TCR beta chain was identified in a study of T cells after yellow fever vaccination. About the research overall: Low-cell-number fractions were prepared with SMART-Seq v4 Ultra Low Input.

Template-switching 5'RACE yielded the TCR cDNA; a universal primer site and UMIs were added in the process. TCRdb redid the calling of the 5' RACE reads with MiXCR, one entry per CDR3 protein. The sample has some 350,000 distinct CDR3 sequences, 3.5% to 4.5% seen once. CDR3 size: 14 residues. V gave up 2 bases and J gave up 8 bases, with 16 bases separating them. Germline V CDR1 and CDR2: SGDLS, YYNGEE. In this sample, this clonotype turned up a few times. The sequenced sample was PBMCs, obtained 5 days after the yellow fever booster vaccination. This TCR derives from a man between 18 and 35 years old who received the YFV17D yellow fever vaccine. The chain is built from TRBV9 and TRBJ1-2; tentatively, D is TRBD1 (6 bases). CDR3 DNA sequence: TGTGCCAGCAGCGTTGACGGGGGCCCCTTAGGCTACACCTTC. Its translation is CASSVDGGPLGYTF.